These T cell receptor beta chains were read from a single sample in a study of spatial heterogeneity in lung cancer. TCRdb analysed the 5' RACE reads with MiXCR anew, one entry per CDR3 protein. The table has fewer than 45,000 distinct CDR3 sequences, under 12% seen once; the top ten hold approximately 17%. The sequencing here drew on PBMCs, taken at follow-up. The receptors were gathered from a female donor with early-stage non-small cell lung cancer. The CDR3 runs from the conserved cysteine through the conserved F or W. Each record gives: D gene, clone size, J gene, V gene, CDR3 protein, CDR3 DNA. The D gene is left open where the match is weak. Size tells how often a clone was seen (once, few, many) or the class of an expanded clone, and some rows leave it out.

>NA|few|TRBJ1-5|TRBV3-1
CASSPNVGGEGNQPQHF
TGTGCCAGCAGCCCGAACGTGGGGGGGGAGGGCAATCAGCCCCAGCATTTT
>TRBD1|NA|TRBJ2-2|TRBV19
CASSPSGTGGLTGELFF
TGTGCCAGTAGCCCGTCCGGGACAGGGGGCCTGACCGGGGAGCTGTTTTTT
>NA|NA|TRBJ1-5|TRBV7-2
CASSRTPGPSWNQPQHF
TGTGCCAGCAGCCGAACCCCGGGACCCAGTTGGAATCAGCCCCAGCATTTT
>TRBD1|many|TRBJ2-7|TRBV5-1
CASSAGTGITYEQYF
TGCGCCAGCAGCGCGGGGACAGGGATTACCTACGAGCAGTACTTC
>TRBD1|NA|TRBJ1-4|TRBV5-1
CASKGGSVTTNEKLFF
TGCGCCAGCAAAGGGGGCTCAGTCACAACTAATGAAAAACTGTTTTTT
>NA|few|TRBJ2-7|TRBV7-9
CASRTAPLRDRTGEQYF
TGTGCCAGCAGGACTGCCCCCCTCCGGGACCGAACAGGCGAGCAGTACTTC
>NA|many|TRBJ1-6|TRBV12-3/TRBV12-4
CASRQKGHPRGSPLHF
TGTGCCAGCAGACAGAAGGGCCATCCCCGTGGGTCACCCCTCCACTTT
>TRBD1|many|TRBJ1-3|TRBV5-1
CASSSKQGAGNTIYF
TGCGCCAGCAGCTCCAAACAGGGGGCTGGAAACACCATATATTTT
>NA|many|TRBJ2-3|TRBV11-3
CASSFQGTDTQYF
TGTGCCAGCAGCTTCCAGGGCACAGATACGCAGTATTTT
>NA|many|TRBJ1-2|TRBV10-3
CAISESEGNYGYTF
TGTGCCATCAGTGAGTCTGAGGGGAACTATGGCTACACCTTC
>NA|NA|TRBJ1-2|TRBV6-2/TRBV6-3
CASSLSGGGYTF
TGTGCCAGCAGTCTTTCCGGGGGAGGCTACACCTTC
>NA|NA|TRBJ2-2|TRBV2
CASSELRNTGELFF
TGTGCCAGCAGTGAATTGAGAAACACCGGGGAGCTGTTTTTT
>NA|medium-sized|TRBJ2-3|TRBV11-2
CASSLYGDTQYF
TGTGCCAGCAGCTTATATGGGGATACGCAGTATTTT
>NA|once|TRBJ2-1|TRBV12-3/TRBV12-4
CASSLAKYGQFF
TGTGCCAGCAGTTTGGCGAAGTACGGGCAGTTCTTC
>TRBD1|NA|TRBJ2-7|TRBV28
CASSRRTGGVEQYF
TGTGCCAGCAGTAGGAGGACAGGGGGCGTCGAGCAGTACTTC
>NA|many|TRBJ2-3|TRBV30
CAWTNLDTQYF
TGTGCCTGGACCAACCTGGATACGCAGTATTTT
>TRBD2|few|TRBJ2-1|TRBV7-7
CASSLAVAGAYNEQFF
TGTGCTAGCAGCTTAGCAGTAGCGGGGGCGTACAATGAGCAGTTCTTC
>NA|many|TRBJ1-5|TRBV12-3/TRBV12-4
CASRGEPEQPQHF
TGTGCCAGCAGAGGCGAGCCGGAGCAGCCCCAGCATTTT
>TRBD1|few|TRBJ2-4|TRBV4-2
CASSQRGQGNSNIQYF
TGTGCCAGCAGCCAGAGGGGACAGGGCAATAGTAACATTCAGTACTTC
>NA|many|TRBJ1-2|TRBV19
CASSNLRYYGYTF
TGTGCCAGTAGTAACCTCCGATACTATGGCTACACCTTC
>TRBD2|many|TRBJ2-1|TRBV7-6
CASSLRTAGVADEQFF
TGTGCCAGCAGCCTGAGAACAGCGGGAGTGGCGGATGAGCAGTTCTTC
>NA|NA|TRBJ2-3|TRBV11-2
CASSLSMWDSGTDTQYF
TGTGCCAGCAGCCTGTCAATGTGGGACTCGGGCACAGATACGCAGTATTTT
>NA|many|TRBJ2-1|TRBV13
CASSLASGLGNEQFF
TGTGCCAGCAGCTTAGCTTCCGGGTTGGGGAATGAGCAGTTCTTC
>TRBD2|NA|TRBJ2-2|TRBV10-3
CAISDKRGIDTGELFF
TGTGCCATCAGTGATAAGCGGGGGATCGACACCGGGGAGCTGTTTTTT
>NA|many|TRBJ2-3|TRBV2
CASSMPLSGTDTQYF
TGTGCCAGCAGTATGCCCCTCTCTGGCACAGATACGCAGTATTTT
>TRBD1|few|TRBJ1-4|TRBV7-2
CASSPNQGVNEKLFF
TGTGCCAGCAGCCCGAACCAGGGGGTTAATGAAAAACTGTTTTTT
>NA|many|TRBJ2-7|TRBV3-1
CASSQDPSYEQYF
TGTGCCAGCAGCCAAGATCCCTCCTACGAGCAGTACTTC
>NA|many|TRBJ2-3|TRBV19
CASSIAPDRFRGTDTQYF
TGTGCCAGTAGTATAGCCCCCGACAGGTTCCGCGGCACAGATACGCAGTATTTT
>NA|NA|TRBJ2-7|TRBV5-1
CASSATPGTHYEQYF
TGCGCCAGCAGCGCCACCCCCGGGACACATTACGAGCAGTACTTC
>TRBD2|many|TRBJ2-3|TRBV5-4
CASSLAPSGSTDTQYF
TGTGCCAGCAGCTTGGCGCCTAGCGGGAGTACAGATACGCAGTATTTT
>NA|few|TRBJ2-7|TRBV5-6
CASSLRVSYEQYF
TGTGCCAGCAGCTTAAGAGTTTCCTACGAGCAGTACTTC
>NA|many|TRBJ2-1|TRBV7-3
CASSLSGSYNEQFF
TGTGCCAGCAGCTTAAGCGGGTCCTACAATGAGCAGTTCTTC
>NA|NA|TRBJ2-7|TRBV3-1
CASSQREMEQYF
TGTGCCAGCAGCCAACGGGAAATGGAGCAGTACTTC
>NA|few|TRBJ1-2|TRBV30
CAWSVRAPRGDYGYTF
TGTGCCTGGAGTGTACGGGCCCCACGAGGGGACTATGGCTACACCTTC
>TRBD1|few|TRBJ2-2|TRBV20-1
CSARAWDRGDTGELFF
TGCAGTGCTAGAGCCTGGGACAGGGGGGACACCGGGGAGCTGTTTTTT
>TRBD1|many|TRBJ1-3|TRBV6-5
CASSWTGSSGNTIYF
TGTGCCAGCAGTTGGACAGGGTCCTCTGGAAACACCATATATTTT
>TRBD1|many|TRBJ1-5|TRBV2
CASRGGMSNQPQHF
TGTGCCAGCAGAGGGGGCATGAGCAATCAGCCCCAGCATTTT
>NA|many|TRBJ2-5|TRBV4-2
CASSQGEALSQETQYF
TGTGCCAGCAGCCAAGGAGAGGCGCTTTCCCAAGAGACCCAGTACTTC
>NA|few|TRBJ2-7|TRBV20-1
CSALKGGWGYF
TGCAGTGCCCTAAAGGGAGGTTGGGGGTACTTC
>TRBD2|NA|TRBJ2-3|TRBV14
CASSQDPAGALDTQYF
TGTGCCAGCAGCCAAGATCCAGCGGGGGCCCTAGATACGCAGTATTTT
>NA|many|TRBJ2-3|TRBV5-1
CASSLVPTDTQYF
TGCGCCAGCAGCTTGGTCCCTACAGATACGCAGTATTTT
>NA|NA|TRBJ2-1|TRBV29-1
CSVDREPYNEQFF
TGCAGCGTTGACAGGGAGCCCTACAATGAGCAGTTCTTC
>TRBD1|NA|TRBJ2-2|TRBV19
CASSIGLGVWGQTNTGELFF
TGTGCCAGTAGTATAGGCCTAGGGGTTTGGGGACAGACTAACACCGGGGAGCTGTTTTTT
>NA|NA|TRBJ1-4|TRBV6-5
CASRYRDAGKLFF
TGTGCCAGCAGGTACCGGGACGCGGGAAAACTGTTTTTT
>NA|NA|TRBJ1-5|TRBV18
CASSPLGSFSNQPQHF
TGTGCCAGCTCACCTTTGGGCAGCTTTAGCAATCAGCCCCAGCATTTT